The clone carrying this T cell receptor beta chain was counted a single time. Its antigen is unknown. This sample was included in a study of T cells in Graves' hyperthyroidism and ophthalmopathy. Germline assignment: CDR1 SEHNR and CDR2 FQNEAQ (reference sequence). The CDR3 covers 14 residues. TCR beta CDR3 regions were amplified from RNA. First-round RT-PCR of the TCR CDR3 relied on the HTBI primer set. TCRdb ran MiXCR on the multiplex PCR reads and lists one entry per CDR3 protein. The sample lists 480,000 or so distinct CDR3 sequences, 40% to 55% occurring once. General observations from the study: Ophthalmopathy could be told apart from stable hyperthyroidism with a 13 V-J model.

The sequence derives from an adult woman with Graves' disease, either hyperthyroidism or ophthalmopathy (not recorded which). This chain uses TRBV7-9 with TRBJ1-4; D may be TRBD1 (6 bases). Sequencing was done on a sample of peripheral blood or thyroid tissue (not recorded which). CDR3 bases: TGTCCCGGCAGCACGGGACACGGTAATGAAAAACTGTTTTTT. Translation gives CPGSTGHGNEKLFF.